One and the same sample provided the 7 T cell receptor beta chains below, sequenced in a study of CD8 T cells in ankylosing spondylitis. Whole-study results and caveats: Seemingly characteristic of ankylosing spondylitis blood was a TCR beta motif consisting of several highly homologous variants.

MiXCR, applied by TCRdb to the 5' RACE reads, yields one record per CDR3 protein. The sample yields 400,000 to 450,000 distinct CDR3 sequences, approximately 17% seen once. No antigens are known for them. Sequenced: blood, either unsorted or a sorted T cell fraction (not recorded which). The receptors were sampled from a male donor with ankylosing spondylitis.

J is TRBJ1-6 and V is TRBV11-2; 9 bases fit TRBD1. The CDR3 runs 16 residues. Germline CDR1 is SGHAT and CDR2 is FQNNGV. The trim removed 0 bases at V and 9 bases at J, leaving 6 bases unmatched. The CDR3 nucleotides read TGTGCCAGCAGCTTAGAGGGGGGACAGGGACGTTCACCCCTCCACTTT. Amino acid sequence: CASSLEGGQGRSPLHF.

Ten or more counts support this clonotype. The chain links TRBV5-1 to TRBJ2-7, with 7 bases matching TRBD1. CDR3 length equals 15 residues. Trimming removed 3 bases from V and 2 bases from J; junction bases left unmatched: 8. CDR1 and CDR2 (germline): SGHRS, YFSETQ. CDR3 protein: CASSSIPGQTYEQYF. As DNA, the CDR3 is TGCGCCAGCAGCTCAATCCCGGGACAGACCTACGAGCAGTACTTC.

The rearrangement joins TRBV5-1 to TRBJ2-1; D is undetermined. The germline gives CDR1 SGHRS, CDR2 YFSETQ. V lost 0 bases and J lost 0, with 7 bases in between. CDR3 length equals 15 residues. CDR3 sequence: CASSLGSISYNEQFF. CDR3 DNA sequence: TGCGCCAGCAGCTTGGGTTCAATCTCCTACAATGAGCAGTTCTTC.

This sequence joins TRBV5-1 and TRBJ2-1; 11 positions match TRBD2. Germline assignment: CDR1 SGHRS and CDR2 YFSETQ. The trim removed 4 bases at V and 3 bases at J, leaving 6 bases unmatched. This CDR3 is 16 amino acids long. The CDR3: CASSTPGLADYNEQFF. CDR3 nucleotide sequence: TGCGCCAGCAGCACTCCGGGACTAGCGGACTACAATGAGCAGTTCTTC.

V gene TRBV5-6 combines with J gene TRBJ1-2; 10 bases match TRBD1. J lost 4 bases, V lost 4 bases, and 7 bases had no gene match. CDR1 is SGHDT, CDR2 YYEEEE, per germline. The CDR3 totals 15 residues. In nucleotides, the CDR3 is TGTGCCAGCAGCCTCCCGGGACAGGGGACCTATGGCTACACCTTC. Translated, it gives CASSLPGQGTYGYTF.

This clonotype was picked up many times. The CDR3: CASSPPAPINTEAFF. The CDR3 DNA is TGCGCCAGCAGCCCCCCCGCTCCGATAAACACTGAAGCTTTCTTT. This chain links TRBV4-1 with TRBJ1-1; D gene uncertain. Trimming stripped 4 bases from V and 2 bases from J, with 14 bases between. The germline gives CDR1 MGHRA, CDR2 YSYEKL. This CDR3 is 15 amino acids long.

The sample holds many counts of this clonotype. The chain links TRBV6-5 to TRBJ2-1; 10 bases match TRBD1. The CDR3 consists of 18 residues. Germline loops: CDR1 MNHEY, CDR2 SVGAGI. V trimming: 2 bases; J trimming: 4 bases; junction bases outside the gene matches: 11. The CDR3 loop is CASSYTSQGQGRYNEQFF. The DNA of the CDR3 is TGTGCCAGCAGTTACACCTCCCAGGGACAGGGGCGTTACAATGAGCAGTTCTTC.